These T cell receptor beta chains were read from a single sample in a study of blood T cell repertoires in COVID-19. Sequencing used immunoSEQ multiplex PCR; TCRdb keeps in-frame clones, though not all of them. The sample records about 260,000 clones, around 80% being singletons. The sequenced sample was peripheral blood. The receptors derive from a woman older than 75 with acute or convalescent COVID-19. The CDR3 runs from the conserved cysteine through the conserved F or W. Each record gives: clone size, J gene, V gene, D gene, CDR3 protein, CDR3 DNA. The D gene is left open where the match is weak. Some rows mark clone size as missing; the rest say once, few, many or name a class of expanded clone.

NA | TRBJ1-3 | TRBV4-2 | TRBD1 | CASSQQFRQGSGNTIYF | TGTGCCAGCAGCCAGCAATTCCGACAGGGCTCTGGAAACACCATATATTTT
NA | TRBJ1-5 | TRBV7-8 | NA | CASSLDEQYNQPQHF | TGTGCCAGCAGCTTAGATGAACAGTACAATCAGCCCCAGCATTTT
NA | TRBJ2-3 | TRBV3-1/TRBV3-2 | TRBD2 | CASSSKRGGISDTQYF | TGTGCCAGCAGCTCTAAGCGGGGGGGGATCTCAGATACGCAGTATTTT
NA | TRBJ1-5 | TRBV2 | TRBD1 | CASSTGTGRGNQPQHF | TGTGCCAGCAGCACCGGGACAGGGAGAGGCAATCAGCCCCAGCATTTT
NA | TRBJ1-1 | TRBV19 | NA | CASSVIDRPNTEAFF | TGTGCCAGTAGTGTGATCGACAGACCGAACACTGAAGCTTTCTTT
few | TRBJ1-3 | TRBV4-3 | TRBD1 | CASSQGTGPLSGNTIYF | TGCGCCAGCAGCCAAGGGACAGGACCTCTTTCTGGAAACACCATATATTTT
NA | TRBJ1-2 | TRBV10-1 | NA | CASIGEHLFHEGYTF | TGCGCCAGCATCGGGGAACACCTTTTTCATGAGGGCTACACCTTC
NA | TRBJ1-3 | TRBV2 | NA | CASSPGGEFGNTIYF | TGTGCCAGCAGCCCGGGGGGGGAGTTTGGAAACACCATATATTTT
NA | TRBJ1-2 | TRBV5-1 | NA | CASSLDTDNYGYTF | TGCGCCAGCAGCTTGGACACCGATAACTATGGCTACACCTTC
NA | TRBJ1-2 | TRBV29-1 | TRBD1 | CSGRDSYYGYTF | TGCAGCGGGCGGGACAGCTACTATGGCTACACCTTC
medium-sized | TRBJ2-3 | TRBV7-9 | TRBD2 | CASSGPGLAGATDTQYF | TGTGCCAGCAGCGGACCGGGACTAGCGGGAGCCACAGATACGCAGTATTTT
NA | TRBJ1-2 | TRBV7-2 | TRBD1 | CASSPGTAEGGYTF | TGTGCCAGCAGCCCCGGGACAGCCGAGGGTGGCTACACCTTC
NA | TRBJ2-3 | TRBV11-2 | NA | CASSLAPGAFTDTQYF | TGTGCCAGCAGCTTAGCGCCGGGAGCCTTCACAGATACGCAGTATTTT
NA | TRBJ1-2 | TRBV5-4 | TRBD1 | CASRTGPPSNYGYTF | TGTGCCAGCAGGACAGGGCCCCCCTCTAACTATGGCTACACCTTC
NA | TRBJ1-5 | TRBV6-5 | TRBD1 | CASSPDRARAQHF | TGTGCCAGCAGCCCGGACAGGGCCCGGGCCCAGCATTTT
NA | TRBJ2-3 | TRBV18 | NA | CASSQDWSDTQYF | TGTGCCAGCTCCCAGGACTGGTCAGATACGCAGTATTTT
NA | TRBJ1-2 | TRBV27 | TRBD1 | CASGRPGQGRGYTF | TGTGCCAGCGGTAGACCGGGACAGGGGAGAGGCTACACCTTC
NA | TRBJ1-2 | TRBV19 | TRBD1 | CASRPGQGFYTF | TGTGCCAGTAGGCCGGGACAGGGGTTCTACACCTTC
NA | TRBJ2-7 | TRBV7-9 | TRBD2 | CASSLESGGQYF | TGTGCCAGCAGCTTAGAGTCGGGGGGGCAGTACTTC
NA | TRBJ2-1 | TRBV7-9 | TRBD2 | CASSSPAGGTYNEQFF | TGTGCCAGCAGCTCCCCAGCGGGAGGGACCTACAATGAGCAGTTCTTC
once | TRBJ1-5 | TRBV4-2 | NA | CASSQYLGAEYNQPQHF | TGTGCCAGCAGCCAATACCTTGGAGCAGAATACAATCAGCCCCAGCATTTT
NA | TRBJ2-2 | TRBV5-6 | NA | CASSLGFRRAPGELFF | TGTGCCAGCAGCTTGGGGTTTAGGCGGGCCCCCGGGGAGCTGTTTTTT
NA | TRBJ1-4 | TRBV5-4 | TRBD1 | CASSYDRATNEKLFF | TGTGCCAGCAGCTATGACAGGGCGACTAATGAAAAACTGTTTTTT
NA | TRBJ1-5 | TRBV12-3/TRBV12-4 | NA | CASSFGGYQPQHF | TGTGCCAGCAGTTTCGGGGGTTATCAGCCCCAGCATTTT
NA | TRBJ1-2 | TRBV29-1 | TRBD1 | CSAGTGGNGYTF | TGCAGCGCGGGGACAGGGGGCAATGGCTACACCTTC
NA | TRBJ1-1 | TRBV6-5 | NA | CASSYVKNTEAFF | TGTGCCAGCAGTTACGTCAAGAACACTGAAGCTTTCTTT
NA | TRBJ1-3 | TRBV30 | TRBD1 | CASKTGAGNTIYF | TGTGCCTCGAAGACAGGGGCTGGAAACACCATATATTTT
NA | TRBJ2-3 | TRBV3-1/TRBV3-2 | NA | CATQRERGTDTQYF | TGTGCCACGCAGAGAGAGCGCGGCACAGATACGCAGTATTTT
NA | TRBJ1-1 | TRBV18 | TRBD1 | CASSPRQGPTNTEAFF | TGTGCCAGCTCACCTCGACAGGGGCCAACGAACACTGAAGCTTTCTTT
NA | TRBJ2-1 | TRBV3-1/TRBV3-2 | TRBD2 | CASSQDPSGINEQFF | TGTGCCAGCAGCCAAGATCCTAGCGGGATCAATGAGCAGTTCTTC
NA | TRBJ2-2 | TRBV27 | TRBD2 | CASSFLAGNTGELFF | TGTGCCAGCAGTTTCCTAGCGGGAAACACCGGGGAGCTGTTTTTT
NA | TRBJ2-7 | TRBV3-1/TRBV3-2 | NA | CASSPRASSDEQYF | TGTGCCAGCAGCCCTAGGGCTAGCTCCGACGAGCAGTACTTC
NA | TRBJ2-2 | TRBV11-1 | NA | CASSLDKPNTGELFF | TGTGCCAGCAGCTTGGACAAGCCGAACACCGGGGAGCTGTTTTTT
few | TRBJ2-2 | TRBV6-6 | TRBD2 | CASSSRTSGSGELFF | TGTGCCAGCAGCTCGCGGACTAGCGGGAGCGGGGAGCTGTTTTTT
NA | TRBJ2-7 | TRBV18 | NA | CASSPPGFSYEQYF | TGTGCCAGCTCACCTCCAGGGTTTTCCTACGAGCAGTACTTC
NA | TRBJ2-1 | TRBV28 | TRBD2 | CASSSPRPSGRLSSYNEQFF | TGTGCCAGCAGTTCCCCTCGTCCTAGCGGGAGGTTAAGCTCCTACAATGAGCAGTTCTTC
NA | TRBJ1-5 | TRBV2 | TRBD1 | CASMPTGGRNQPQHF | TGTGCCAGCATGCCGACAGGGGGACGAAATCAGCCCCAGCATTTT
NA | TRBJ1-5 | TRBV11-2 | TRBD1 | CASSQGQGGRQPQHF | TGTGCCAGCAGCCAGGGACAGGGAGGGAGACAGCCCCAGCATTTT
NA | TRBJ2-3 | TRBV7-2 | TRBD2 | CASSSYGTSNTQYF | TGTGCCAGCAGCTCCTACGGGACTAGCAATACGCAGTATTTT
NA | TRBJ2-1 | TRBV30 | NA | CAWTSSRGHEQFF | TGTGCCTGGACGTCTAGCAGAGGGCATGAGCAGTTCTTC
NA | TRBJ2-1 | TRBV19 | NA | CASSTGHRYNEQFF | TGTGCCAGTAGTACCGGACACCGCTACAATGAGCAGTTCTTC
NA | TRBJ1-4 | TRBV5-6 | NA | CASSVAAMDEKLFF | TGTGCCAGCAGCGTGGCTGCGATGGATGAAAAACTGTTTTTT
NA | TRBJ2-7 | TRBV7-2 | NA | CASSYRVLDEQYF | TGTGCCAGCAGCTACCGAGTCCTCGACGAGCAGTACTTC
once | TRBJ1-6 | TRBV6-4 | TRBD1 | CASSYRGGRNSPLHF | TGTGCCAGCAGTTACAGGGGGGGTAGAAATTCACCCCTCCACTTT
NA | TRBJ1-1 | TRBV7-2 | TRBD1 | CASSLTGGGTEAFF | TGTGCCAGCAGCTTAACAGGGGGGGGAACTGAAGCTTTCTTT
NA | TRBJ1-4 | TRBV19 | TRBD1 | CASHGQGAISVEKLFF | TGTGCCAGCCATGGACAGGGGGCAATATCGGTTGAAAAACTGTTTTTT
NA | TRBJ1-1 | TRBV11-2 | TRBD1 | CASSLEAAGGGNTEAFF | TGTGCCAGCAGCTTAGAAGCGGCAGGGGGCGGGAACACTGAAGCTTTCTTT
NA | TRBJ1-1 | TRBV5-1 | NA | CASSWGDGPGAFF | TGCGCCAGCAGCTGGGGGGACGGCCCCGGAGCTTTCTTT
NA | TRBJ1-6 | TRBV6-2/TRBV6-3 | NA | CASSYIGRNSPLHF | TGTGCCAGCAGTTACATCGGGAGAAATTCACCCCTCCACTTT
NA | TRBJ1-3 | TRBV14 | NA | CASSRLRSGNTIYF | TGTGCCAGCAGCCGGCTCCGCTCTGGAAACACCATATATTTT
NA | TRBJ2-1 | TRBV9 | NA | CASSGQIYNEQFF | TGTGCCAGCAGCGGACAGATTTACAATGAGCAGTTCTTC